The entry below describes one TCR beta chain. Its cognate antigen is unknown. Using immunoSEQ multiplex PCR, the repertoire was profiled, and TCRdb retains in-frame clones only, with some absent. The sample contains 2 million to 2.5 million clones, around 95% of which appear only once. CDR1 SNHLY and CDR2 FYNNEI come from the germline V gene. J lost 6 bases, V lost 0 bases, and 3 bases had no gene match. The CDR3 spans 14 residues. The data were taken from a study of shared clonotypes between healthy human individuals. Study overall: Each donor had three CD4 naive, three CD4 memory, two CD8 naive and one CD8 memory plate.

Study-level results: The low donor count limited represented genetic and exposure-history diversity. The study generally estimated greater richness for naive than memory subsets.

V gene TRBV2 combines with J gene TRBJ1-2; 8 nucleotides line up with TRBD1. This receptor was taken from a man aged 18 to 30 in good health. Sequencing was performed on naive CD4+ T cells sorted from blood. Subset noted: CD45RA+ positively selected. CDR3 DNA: TGTGCCAGCAGTGAAGCAAGGACAGGGAATGGCTACACCTTC. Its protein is CASSEARTGNGYTF. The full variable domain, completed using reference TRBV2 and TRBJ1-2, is EPEVTQTPSHQVTQMGQEVILRCVPISNHLYFYWYRQILGQKVEFLVSFYNNEISEKSEIFDDQFSVERPDGSNFTLKIRSTKLEDSAMYFCASSEARTGNGYTFGSGTRLTVV.